This TCR beta chain was sequenced for a study of T cell changes during pregnancy in multiple sclerosis. CDR3 length: 13 amino acids. Trimming removed 4 bases at V and 5 bases at J, with 12 bases between. The germline V gene has CDR1 SGHVS and CDR2 FQNEAQ. The data were produced by immunoSEQ multiplex PCR, yet TCRdb's version contains in-frame clones alone and is incomplete. The sample has some 38,000 clones, about 89% seen once. Specimen: CD4+ T cells from peripheral blood mononuclear cells, collected in the third trimester of pregnancy. This sequence originates from a female donor in good health, enrolled as a control in a pregnancy study. The rearrangement uses TRBV7-8 and TRBJ2-7; D not certain. In DNA, the CDR3 is TGTGCCAGCAGCTCCCCCCCTAAAGACGAGCAGTACTTC. This encodes CASSSPPKDEQYF.